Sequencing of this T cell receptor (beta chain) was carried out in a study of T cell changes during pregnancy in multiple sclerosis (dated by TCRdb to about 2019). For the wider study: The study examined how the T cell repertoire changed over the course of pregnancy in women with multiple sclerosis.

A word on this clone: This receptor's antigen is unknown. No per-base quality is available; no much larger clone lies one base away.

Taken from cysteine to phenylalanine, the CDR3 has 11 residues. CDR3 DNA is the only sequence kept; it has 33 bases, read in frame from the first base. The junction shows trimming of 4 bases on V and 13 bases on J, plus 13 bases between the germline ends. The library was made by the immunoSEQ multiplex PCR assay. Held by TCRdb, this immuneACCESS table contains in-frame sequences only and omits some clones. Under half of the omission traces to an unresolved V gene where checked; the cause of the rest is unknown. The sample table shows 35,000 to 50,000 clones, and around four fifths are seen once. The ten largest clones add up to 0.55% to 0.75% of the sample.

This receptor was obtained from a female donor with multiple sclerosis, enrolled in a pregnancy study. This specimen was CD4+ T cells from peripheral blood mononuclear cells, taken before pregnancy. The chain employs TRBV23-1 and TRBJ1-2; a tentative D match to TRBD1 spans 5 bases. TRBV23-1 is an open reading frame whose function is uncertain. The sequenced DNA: TGCGCCAGCAGTCGACGACTTCAGGGCACCTTC. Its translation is CASSRRLQGTF.